One and the same sample provided the 12 T cell receptor beta chains below, sequenced in a study of T cell changes during pregnancy in multiple sclerosis. Profiling relied on immunoSEQ multiplex PCR, and the TCRdb table lists in-frame clones only, not all of them. This sample yields 68,000 or so clones, of which about 90% are seen a single time; roughly 1.3% belongs to the top ten. Material: peripheral blood, obtained in the second trimester of pregnancy. These receptors came from a female donor in good health, enrolled as a control in a pregnancy study.

In regard to this clone: The same CDR3 also results from other DNA sequences found in this sample. The J gene is TRBJ2-7, the V gene TRBV10-3; 8 bases fit TRBD1. Germline V CDR1 and CDR2: ENHRY, SYGVKD. V was clipped by 7 bases and J by 3 bases; unmatched bases: 8. CDR3 size: 14 residues. The CDR3 DNA sequence: TGTGCCATCACCCCCGGACAGGGTAACTACGAGCAGTACTTC. Amino acids: CAITPGQGNYEQYF.

The rearrangement uses TRBV7-6 and TRBJ2-7, with unresolved D. In germline, CDR1 is SGHVS, CDR2 FNYEAQ. Trimming pared 5 bases from V and 3 bases from J, leaving 11 bases between. The length of the CDR3 is 13 residues. CDR3 coding DNA: TGTGCCAGCAGCGCGCGAGAACTCTACGAGCAGTACTTC. This codes for CASSARELYEQYF.

The V gene is TRBV28, the J gene TRBJ2-7, with 9 bases fitting TRBD1. V trimming: 4 bases; J trimming: 6 bases; junction bases outside the gene matches: 10. The CDR3 is 15 amino acids. The V gene's germline CDR1 is MDHEN and CDR2 SYDVKM. This CDR3 is CASSSFGQGFREQYF. The CDR3 region has the DNA TGTGCCAGCAGTTCGTTTGGACAGGGGTTCCGCGAGCAGTACTTC.

The V gene is TRBV10-1, the J gene TRBJ2-7; 13 bases line up with TRBD2. Losses at the gene ends were 6 bases for V and 1 base for J; bases not matched to a gene: 0. Germline values: CDR1 WNHNN, CDR2 SYGVQD (reference sequence). The CDR3 sequence is 14 residues long. In nucleotides, the CDR3 is TGCGCCAGCAGGGGACTAGCGGGATCCTACGAGCAGTACTTC. Translating gives CASRGLAGSYEQYF.

The chain uses TRBV5-8 and TRBJ2-1; D might be TRBD2 (7 bases). The CDR3 has 16 amino acids. V was trimmed by 6 bases and J by 4 bases, leaving 20 bases between them. CDR1 and CDR2 (germline): SGHTS, YDEGEE. CDR3 nucleotide sequence: TGTGCCAGCAACACTCCTTTGAGCGGGACATACAATGAGCAGTTCTTC. It encodes CASNTPLSGTYNEQFF.

The chain couples TRBV7-2 to TRBJ2-2; 11 nucleotides line up with TRBD2. J lost 3 bases, V lost 5 bases, and 5 bases had no gene match. Germline V lookup: CDR1 SGHTA, CDR2 FQGNSA. The CDR3 spans 16 residues. The CDR3: CASSQTSGSYTGELFF. CDR3 DNA: TGTGCCAGCAGCCAAACTAGCGGGAGTTACACCGGGGAGCTGTTTTTT.

This chain joins TRBV30 and TRBJ2-1; TRBD2 matches at 13 bases. V lost 2 bases, J lost 7 bases, and 8 bases stayed unmatched. The germline V gene encodes CDR1 GTSNPN and CDR2 SVGIG (reference sequence). CDR3 length equals 16 residues. The CDR3 nucleotides are TGTGCCTGGAGTCCTCAAATGGGACTAGCGGGAAATGAGCAGTTCTTC. Residues: CAWSPQMGLAGNEQFF. Complete variable domain (other parts from reference TRBV30 and TRBJ2-1): SQTIHQWPATLVQPVGSPLSLECTVEGTSNPNLYWYRQAAGRGLQLLFYSVGIGQISSEVPQNLSASRPQDRQFILSSKKLLLSDSGFYLCAWSPQMGLAGNEQFFGPGTRLTVL.

This chain uses TRBV10-3 with TRBJ1-2; D remains unclear. Germline V gene sequence: CDR1 ENHRY, CDR2 SYGVKD. Trimming removed 0 bases from V and 4 bases from J, with 9 bases in between. The CDR3 spans 14 residues. The chain's CDR3 is CAISESGAGYGYTF. In nucleotides, the CDR3 is TGTGCCATCAGTGAGTCGGGCGCGGGCTATGGCTACACCTTC.

A single count supports this clone. The gene calls are TRBV18 and TRBJ2-5; 8 nucleotides match TRBD1. The CDR3 loop spans 15 amino acids. The J segment lost 4 bases and the V segment lost 1 base, leaving 5 bases of the junction unmatched. Germline lookup yields CDR1 KGHSH and CDR2 LQKENI. CDR3 DNA: TGTGCCAGCTCACCACGCACAGGGGGTGGAGAGACCCAGTACTTC. This codes for CASSPRTGGGETQYF.

The rearrangement uses TRBV6-4 and TRBJ2-3; 7 nucleotides agree with TRBD2. This CDR3 is 13 amino acids long. Germline CDR1 MRHNA, CDR2 SNTAGT. Germline trimming cut 8 bases from V and 2 bases from J; bases unmatched to any gene: 4. This chain's CDR3 is CASGRGVTDTQYF. CDR3 in DNA: TGTGCCAGCGGGAGGGGAGTCACAGATACGCAGTATTTT.

The V and J genes are TRBV15 and TRBJ1-2; TRBD1 agrees at 7 bases. CDR1 and CDR2 from the germline V gene are LNHNV and YYDKDF (reference sequence). CDR3 length: 13 residues. The V and J ends lost 3 bases and 2 bases, in that order; junction bases with no gene match: 0. CDR3 sequence reads: CATSRDRNYGYTF. The CDR3 DNA is TGTGCCACCAGCAGGGACAGGAACTATGGCTACACCTTC.

This rearrangement joins TRBV5-1 to TRBJ1-1; TRBD1 matches at 7 bases. This CDR3 spans 17 amino acids. CDR1 SGHRS and CDR2 YFSETQ come from the germline V gene. Trimming removed 4 bases from V and 0 bases from J; junction bases left unmatched: 12. CDR3 amino acids: CASSPTGTRALNTEAFF. The CDR3 DNA sequence: TGCGCCAGCAGCCCGACAGGGACCAGGGCCCTGAACACTGAAGCTTTCTTT.